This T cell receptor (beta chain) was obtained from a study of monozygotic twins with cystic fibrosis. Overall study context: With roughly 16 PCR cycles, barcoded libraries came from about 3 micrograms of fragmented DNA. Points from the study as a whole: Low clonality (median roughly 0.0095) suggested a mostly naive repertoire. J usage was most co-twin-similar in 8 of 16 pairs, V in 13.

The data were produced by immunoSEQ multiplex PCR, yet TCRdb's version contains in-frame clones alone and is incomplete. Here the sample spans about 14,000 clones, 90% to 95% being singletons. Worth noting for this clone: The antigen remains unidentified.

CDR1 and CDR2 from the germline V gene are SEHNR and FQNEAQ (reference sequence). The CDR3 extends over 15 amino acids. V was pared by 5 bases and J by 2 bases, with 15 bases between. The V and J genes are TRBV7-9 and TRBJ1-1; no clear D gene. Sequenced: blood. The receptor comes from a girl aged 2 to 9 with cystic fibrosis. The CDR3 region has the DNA TGTGCCAGCAGCCCGGACGGCAGAGTAAACACTGAAGCTTTCTTT. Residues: CASSPDGRVNTEAFF.